Listed below are T cell receptor beta chains from one sample, sequenced in a study of patients and donors after allogeneic stem cell transplantation. Each CDR3 protein gets one entry after TCRdb re-called the RT-PCR reads with MiXCR. This sample has fewer than 75,000 distinct CDR3 sequences; around 27% occur once, and the top ten carry about 30%. The specimen sequenced was blood, either unsorted or a sorted T cell fraction (not recorded which). The receptors stem from a human donor who was either an allogeneic HSCT recipient or a stem cell or donor lymphocyte infusion donor (not recorded which). It is not recorded whose cells these are; they may come from a transplant donor. The CDR3 runs from the conserved cysteine through the conserved F or W. A D gene is named only where the DNA matches it firmly. Rows give clone size only sometimes, using once, few, many, or a class for an expanded clone.

clone_size	cdr3_length	d_call	v_call	j_call	cdr3_aa	cdr3_nt
NA	18	TRBD1	TRBV7-2	TRBJ2-3	CASSSFNRDRGSTDTQYF	TGTGCCAGCAGCTCCTTTAACCGGGACAGGGGTAGCACAGATACGCAGTATTTT
few	15	TRBD2	TRBV6-6	TRBJ2-1	CASSLSSSGTDEQFF	TGTGCCAGCAGTTTGTCGAGTAGCGGGACCGATGAGCAGTTCTTC
many	14	NA	TRBV7-9	TRBJ1-1	CASSFEGWGTEAFF	TGTGCCAGCAGCTTTGAGGGTTGGGGCACTGAAGCTTTCTTT
once	17	TRBD1	TRBV11-2	TRBJ2-2	CASSLDRGRTNTGELFF	TGTGCCAGCAGCTTAGACAGGGGGCGTACGAACACCGGGGAGCTGTTTTTT
NA	15	NA	TRBV5-1	TRBJ2-3	CASSLALPTQGTQYF	TGCGCCAGCAGCTTGGCCCTTCCCACACAGGGTACGCAGTATTTT
few	18	NA	TRBV21-1	TRBJ2-6	CASSKGTGPYSGANVLTF	TGTGCCAGCAGCAAAGGGACAGGTCCTTACTCTGGGGCCAACGTCCTGACTTTC
NA	14	NA	TRBV7-2	TRBJ1-1	CASSPIGGGTEAFF	TGTGCCAGCAGCCCAATAGGGGGTGGCACTGAAGCTTTCTTT
NA	14	NA	TRBV4-1	TRBJ2-7	CASSQGTLIYEQYF	TGCGCCAGCAGCCAGGGCACCTTGATTTACGAGCAGTACTTC
NA	15	TRBD1	TRBV27	TRBJ1-4	CASRETGLINEKLFF	TGTGCCAGCAGGGAGACAGGGTTAATTAATGAAAAACTGTTTTTT
NA	14	NA	TRBV20-1	TRBJ2-7	CSASPQISTYEQYF	TGCAGTGCTAGTCCACAGATATCCACCTACGAGCAGTACTTC
NA	15	TRBD1	TRBV19	TRBJ1-2	CASSMAGGSTYGYTF	TGTGCCAGTAGTATGGCAGGGGGCTCAACCTATGGCTACACCTTC
medium-sized	12	NA	TRBV20-1	TRBJ1-1	CSARGVRAEAFF	TGCAGTGCTCGAGGGGTAAGGGCTGAAGCTTTCTTT
NA	11	TRBD1	TRBV29-1	TRBJ1-1	CSVVGQFEAFF	TGCAGCGTTGTGGGACAGTTCGAAGCTTTCTTT
few	13	TRBD1	TRBV6-5	TRBJ1-5	CASSGQGLGAQHF	TGTGCCAGCAGTGGACAGGGTTTAGGGGCCCAGCATTTT
NA	13	TRBD2	TRBV6-4	TRBJ2-1	CASSPLAGGRQFF	TGTGCCAGCAGTCCTCTAGCGGGGGGCCGCCAGTTCTTC
few	14	TRBD1	TRBV12-3/TRBV12-4	TRBJ2-7	CASSLWTGVYEQYF	TGTGCCAGCAGTTTATGGACAGGGGTCTACGAGCAGTACTTC
NA	15	TRBD2	TRBV12-3/TRBV12-4	TRBJ2-1	CASSLEAGGNSEQFF	TGTGCCAGCAGTTTAGAAGCGGGAGGAAATAGTGAGCAGTTCTTC
NA	15	TRBD1	TRBV6-6	TRBJ2-2	CASSYLGQTSGELFF	TGTGCCAGCAGTTACTTGGGACAGACGAGCGGGGAGCTGTTTTTT
NA	15	TRBD1	TRBV24-1	TRBJ2-4	CATSDLKDRANIQYF	TGTGCCACCAGTGATTTGAAGGACAGGGCCAACATTCAGTACTTC
NA	15	TRBD1	TRBV7-2	TRBJ2-5	CASSGAGTGQETQYF	TGTGCCAGCAGCGGCGCCGGGACAGGACAAGAGACCCAGTACTTC
NA	13	NA	TRBV29-1	TRBJ2-5	CSVERIIRETQYF	TGCAGCGTTGAAAGGATCATTAGAGAGACCCAGTACTTC
NA	16	TRBD2	TRBV7-2	TRBJ2-2	CASSFQFSGGSGELFF	TGTGCCAGCAGCTTCCAGTTTAGCGGGGGGTCCGGGGAGCTGTTTTTT
NA	14	NA	TRBV5-6	TRBJ2-5	CASSLAGPQETQYF	TGTGCCAGCAGCTTGGCCGGGCCTCAAGAGACCCAGTACTTC
NA	14	TRBD1	TRBV12-3/TRBV12-4	TRBJ2-1	CASNTGATYNEQFF	TGTGCCAGCAATACAGGGGCCACCTACAATGAGCAGTTCTTC
NA	17	NA	TRBV7-9	TRBJ2-3	CASSLAGVVGGTDTQYF	TGTGCCAGCAGCTTAGCGGGGGTTGTTGGGGGCACAGATACGCAGTATTTT
few	13	NA	TRBV7-9	TRBJ1-2	CASSFDTPGGYTF	TGTGCCAGCAGCTTCGACACGCCGGGTGGCTACACCTTC
NA	19	NA	TRBV21-1	TRBJ1-2	CASSNPIERQGDNHYGYTF	TGTGCCAGCAGCAACCCCATTGAGAGACAGGGGGACAACCACTATGGCTACACCTTC
few	13	NA	TRBV10-3	TRBJ2-1	CAISEPAGLEQFF	TGTGCCATCAGTGAGCCGGCCGGACTGGAGCAGTTCTTC
NA	14	NA	TRBV7-8	TRBJ1-1	CASSLGFRATEAFF	TGTGCCAGCAGCTTAGGGTTTAGAGCCACTGAAGCTTTCTTT
many	12	NA	TRBV12-3/TRBV12-4	TRBJ1-3	CASRGSGNTIYF	TGTGCCAGCAGGGGCTCTGGAAACACCATATATTTT
few	14	NA	TRBV24-1	TRBJ1-2	CATSDFSNNYGYTF	TGTGCCACCAGTGATTTCTCGAATAACTATGGCTACACCTTC
NA	13	NA	TRBV12-3/TRBV12-4	TRBJ2-1	CASSFRAYNEQFF	TGTGCCAGCAGTTTCAGGGCCTACAATGAGCAGTTCTTC
NA	14	NA	TRBV9	TRBJ2-7	CASSVEERDYEQYF	TGTGCCAGCAGCGTAGAAGAAAGGGACTACGAGCAGTACTTC
NA	14	NA	TRBV3-1	TRBJ2-2	CASSPPSGTGELFF	TGTGCCAGCAGCCCCCCTAGTGGCACCGGGGAGCTGTTTTTT
few	15	TRBD1	TRBV5-1	TRBJ1-4	CASQAGTGLIGKLFF	TGCGCCAGCCAAGCCGGGACAGGGTTAATAGGAAAACTGTTTTTT
few	14	NA	TRBV18	TRBJ1-2	CASSPRYHGYGYTF	TGTGCCAGCTCACCACGGTACCACGGCTATGGCTACACCTTC
NA	14	NA	TRBV20-1	TRBJ2-5	CSARDPGPLMPQYF	TGCAGTGCTAGGGACCCGGGCCCTCTAATGCCCCAGTACTTC
many	14	NA	TRBV29-1	TRBJ1-2	CSVEDLDLPYGYTF	TGCAGCGTTGAAGATCTGGACCTCCCTTATGGCTACACCTTC
NA	18	TRBD1	TRBV20-1	TRBJ1-3	CSARSDRAQPNSGNTIYF	TGCAGTGCTAGATCGGACAGGGCCCAACCAAACTCTGGAAACACCATATATTTT
NA	14	NA	TRBV20-1	TRBJ2-7	CSASLGSGPYEQYF	TGCAGTGCTTCCTTGGGTAGCGGTCCTTACGAGCAGTACTTC
few	14	NA	TRBV7-9	TRBJ1-4	CASSMGATNEKLFF	TGTGCCAGCAGTATGGGGGCAACTAATGAAAAACTGTTTTTT